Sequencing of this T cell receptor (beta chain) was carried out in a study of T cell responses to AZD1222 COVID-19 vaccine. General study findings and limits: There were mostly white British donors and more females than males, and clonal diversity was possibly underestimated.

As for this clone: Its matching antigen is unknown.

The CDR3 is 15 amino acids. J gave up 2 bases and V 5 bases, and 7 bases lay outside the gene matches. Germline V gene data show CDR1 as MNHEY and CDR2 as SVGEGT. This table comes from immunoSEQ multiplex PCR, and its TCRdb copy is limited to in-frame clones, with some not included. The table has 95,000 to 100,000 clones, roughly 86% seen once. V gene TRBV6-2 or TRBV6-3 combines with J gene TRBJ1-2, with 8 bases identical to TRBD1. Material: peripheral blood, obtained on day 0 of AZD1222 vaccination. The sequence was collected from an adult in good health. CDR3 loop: CASSTRQGRNYGYTF. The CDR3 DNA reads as TGTGCCAGCAGTACCAGACAGGGGAGGAACTATGGCTACACCTTC.